There are many counts of the clone carrying this T cell receptor beta chain. What it recognizes is unknown. The TCR beta libraries were generated through quantitative 5'-RACE incorporating molecular barcodes. One entry per CDR3 protein results from TCRdb running MiXCR on the 5' RACE reads. The sample contains about 160,000 distinct CDR3 sequences, around 18% of which appear only once. The data were obtained in a study of CD8 T cells in ankylosing spondylitis. Overall study results and limits: Some of the motif variants had earlier been found in reactive arthritis patients' fluid and blood. In ankylosing spondylitis patients, matched synovial fluid reportedly showed significant enrichment of disease-linked clones. Seemingly characteristic of ankylosing spondylitis blood was a TCR beta motif consisting of fewer than 10 highly homologous variants.

Trimming cost V 4 bases and J 0 bases, with 15 bases left between them. Germline assignment: CDR1 SGHRS and CDR2 YFSETQ. CDR3 length: 16 residues. This chain joins TRBV5-1 and TRBJ2-3; TRBD2 is a possible D gene (6 bases). The receptor's source is a male donor with ankylosing spondylitis or in good health (not recorded which). The sequencing input was blood, either unsorted or a sorted T cell fraction (not recorded which). CDR3 loop: CASSGGTFSSTDTQYF. DNA of the CDR3: TGCGCCAGCAGCGGAGGGACCTTCTCTAGCACAGATACGCAGTATTTT. Filled out from reference TRBV5-1 and TRBJ2-3, the complete variable domain reads KAGVTQTPRYLIKTRGQQVTLSCSPISGHRSVSWYQQTPGQGLQFLFEYFSETQRNKGNFPGRFSGRQFSNSRSEMNVSTLELGDSALYLCASSGGTFSSTDTQYFGPGTRLTVL.